This T cell receptor beta chain was documented in a study of Ad26.COV2.S vaccination and SARS-CoV-2 variants. The treatment is: roughly 19 received Ad26.COV2.S at low or high dose, single or two shots; about 5 received placebo; per-sample allocation not given. Each sample was drawn 63 days after the first injection (of vaccine or placebo). The assay was immunoSEQ multiplex PCR, and TCRdb's table has in-frame clones only and misses some. The table records about 680,000 clones, more than 80% of them present only once. There are 13 residues in the CDR3. The sequence came from a person between 18 and 65 years old who received the Ad26.COV2.S COVID-19 vaccine or a placebo. Sequenced here: peripheral blood, sampled in a trial of Ad26.COV2.S vaccine versus placebo. The rearrangement joins TRBV21-1 to TRBJ2-7; TRBD2, as called in the table, went unchecked against the DNA. TRBV21-1 is an annotated pseudogene. CDR3 bases: TGTGCCAGCAGCAATGTGATACTCTACGAGCAGTACTTC. Protein sequence: CASSNVILYEQYF.